Each of the 8 T cell receptor beta chains below was sequenced from the same sample in a study of T cells in Graves' hyperthyroidism and ophthalmopathy. The CDR3 regions of TCR beta were amplified from RNA transcripts. With the HTBI primer set, the TCR CDR3 went through a first round of RT-PCR. TCRdb fed the multiplex PCR reads into MiXCR, producing one record per CDR3 protein. The top ten clones hold less than 25% of a sample with roughly 360,000 distinct CDR3 sequences, approximately 12% of them seen once. Sample: blood. These receptors all stem from a man aged 30 to 39 with Graves' hyperthyroidism that later progressed to Graves' ophthalmopathy.

This clonotype has only a few counts. The J gene is TRBJ2-5, the V gene TRBV20-1; D may be TRBD1 or TRBD2 (5 bases each). Germline-derived CDR1 and CDR2 are DFQATT and SNEGSKA (reference sequence). With 5 bases removed from V and 1 base from J, the gap between germline ends came to 8 bases. The CDR3 runs to 12 residues. The CDR3 sequence is CSASGTQETQYF. The CDR3 bases are TGCAGTGCTTCCGGGACCCAAGAGACCCAGTACTTC.

This clonotype was counted ten times or more. The rearrangement uses TRBV6-1 and TRBJ2-1, with no clear D. The CDR3 is 16 amino acids. V was clipped by 4 bases and J by 2 bases, with 15 bases between them. Germline V gene lookup returns CDR1 MNHNS and CDR2 SASEGT. CDR3 DNA: TGTGCCAGCAGTGGGGCTCCAGCCATGCCCTACAATGAGCAGTTCTTC. This gives the protein CASSGAPAMPYNEQFF.

The chain carries TRBV13 and TRBJ1-2; D possibly corresponds to TRBD1 (5 bases). The V end lost 1 base, the J end lost 7 bases, and 7 bases lay between the germline ends. This CDR3 region has 12 residues. Per the germline V gene, CDR1 is PRHDT and CDR2 is FYEKMQ (reference sequence). Written as DNA, the CDR3 is TGTGCCAGCAGCTTAGAAGGGGTTGGCTACACCTTC. Protein: CASSLEGVGYTF.

This chain uses TRBV27 with TRBJ2-2; 9 nucleotides match TRBD1. Germline V gene sequence: CDR1 MNHEY, CDR2 SMNVEV (reference sequence). The CDR3 totals 17 residues. J lost 4 bases, V lost 6 bases, and 12 bases had no gene match. CDR3 protein: CASRHIAGQGGTGELFF. The CDR3 nucleotides read TGTGCCAGCAGACATATTGCGGGACAGGGAGGCACCGGGGAGCTGTTTTTT.

This clonotype was seen a few times. The J gene is TRBJ1-6, the V gene TRBV27; a possible D gene is TRBD1 (5 bases). CDR3 length equals 13 residues. Trimming cost V 8 bases and J 10 bases, with 15 bases left between them. Germline CDR1 reads MNHEY; CDR2 reads SMNVEV (reference sequence). CDR3: CASQSGAVSPLHF. As DNA, the CDR3 is TGTGCCAGCCAATCTGGGGCGGTATCACCCCTCCACTTT.

The rearrangement links TRBV2 to TRBJ2-1; TRBD2 agrees at 10 bases. CDR1 SNHLY and CDR2 FYNNEI come from the germline V gene. V trimming: 7 bases; J trimming: 2 bases; junction bases outside the gene matches: 5. The CDR3 sequence is 15 residues long. This chain's CDR3 is CASNLAGDPYNEQFF. The CDR3, as DNA: TGTGCCAGCAATCTAGCGGGGGATCCCTACAATGAGCAGTTCTTC.

This clonotype was picked up a small number of times. The rearrangement links TRBV7-9 to TRBJ2-5; weak D call: TRBD1 (5 bases). The length of the CDR3 is 13 residues. CDR1 SEHNR and CDR2 FQNEAQ come from the germline V gene (reference sequence). V dropped 6 bases and J dropped 7 bases, with 15 bases sitting between them. The CDR3 DNA is TGTGCCAGCAGTCCGCGACAGCGCGGGACCCAGTACTTC. This codes for CASSPRQRGTQYF. Supplemented by reference TRBV7-9 and TRBJ2-5, the full variable domain reads DTGVSQNPRHKITKRGQNVTFRCDPISEHNRLYWYRQTLGQGPEFLTYFQNEAQLEKSRLLSDRFSAERPKGSFSTLEIQRTEQGDSAMYLCASSPRQRGTQYFGPGTRLLVL.

The chain employs TRBV4-1 and TRBJ1-3; tentative D call: TRBD1 (6 bases). Looked up from germline, CDR1 is MGHRA and CDR2 is YSYEKL. V was clipped by 1 base and J by 7 bases, with 14 bases between them. This CDR3 has 15 residues. The CDR3 region has the DNA TGCGCCAGCAGCCAAGCAGGGGCTATAGGGAACACCATATATTTT. Protein: CASSQAGAIGNTIYF.